The rows below give T cell receptor beta chains drawn from one sample of a study of blood T cell repertoires in COVID-19. The repertoire was sequenced with immunoSEQ multiplex PCR; TCRdb's copy has only in-frame clones and lacks some. The sample has about 130,000 clones; 85% to 90% are singletons. Material: peripheral blood. The receptors were gathered from a man older than 75 with active or convalescent COVID-19. The CDR3 runs from the conserved cysteine through the conserved F or W. Each record gives: D gene, J gene, clone size, V gene, CDR3 DNA, CDR3 protein. A D gene is named only where the DNA matches it firmly. Rows give clone size only sometimes, using once, few, many, or a class for an expanded clone.

d_gene: -; j_gene: TRBJ2-1; abundance: -; v_gene: TRBV29-1; CDR3nt: TGCAGCGTTGGTGCGGACAATGAGCAGTTCTTC; CDR3aa: CSVGADNEQFF
d_gene: TRBD1; j_gene: TRBJ1-2; abundance: few; v_gene: TRBV7-2; CDR3nt: TGTGCCAGCAGCTTAGTTTTGGGACAGGGCTATGGCTACACCTTC; CDR3aa: CASSLVLGQGYGYTF
d_gene: -; j_gene: TRBJ2-7; abundance: once; v_gene: TRBV5-1; CDR3nt: TGCGCCAGCAGCTTGGGTGCGGGCCACGAGCAGTACTTC; CDR3aa: CASSLGAGHEQYF
d_gene: -; j_gene: TRBJ1-2; abundance: -; v_gene: TRBV5-5; CDR3nt: TGTGCCAGCAGCTTGGACCCGGGGTACGACTATGGCTACACCTTC; CDR3aa: CASSLDPGYDYGYTF
d_gene: TRBD1; j_gene: TRBJ1-3; abundance: -; v_gene: TRBV3-1/TRBV3-2; CDR3nt: TGTGCCAGCAGCGCCACCGGGACAGCTGGAAACACCATATATTTT; CDR3aa: CASSATGTAGNTIYF
d_gene: TRBD2; j_gene: TRBJ2-1; abundance: -; v_gene: TRBV5-1; CDR3nt: TGCGCCAGCAGCGATCGAAGCGGGAGGTCCTACAATGAGCAGTTCTTC; CDR3aa: CASSDRSGRSYNEQFF
d_gene: -; j_gene: TRBJ1-2; abundance: few; v_gene: TRBV27; CDR3nt: TGTGCCAGCAGGCAGGGAAGTTATGGCTACACCTTC; CDR3aa: CASRQGSYGYTF
d_gene: -; j_gene: TRBJ2-7; abundance: -; v_gene: TRBV30; CDR3nt: TGTGCCTGGAGTGGTGACCGCCGGGGAGGCGAGCAGTACTTC; CDR3aa: CAWSGDRRGGEQYF
d_gene: -; j_gene: TRBJ2-1; abundance: -; v_gene: TRBV11-1; CDR3nt: TGTGCCAGCAGCTTCCACAGGGATTATTACAATGAGCAGTTCTTC; CDR3aa: CASSFHRDYYNEQFF
d_gene: -; j_gene: TRBJ1-2; abundance: -; v_gene: TRBV5-8; CDR3nt: TGTGCCAGCAGCTTCCGGCCTATGTCGGGAGGCTATGGCTACACCTTC; CDR3aa: CASSFRPMSGGYGYTF
d_gene: -; j_gene: TRBJ2-4; abundance: -; v_gene: TRBV7-8; CDR3nt: TGTGCCAGCAGCTTAAGGGCAGGGGGGCTAGCCAAAAACATTCAGTACTTC; CDR3aa: CASSLRAGGLAKNIQYF
d_gene: -; j_gene: TRBJ2-3; abundance: -; v_gene: TRBV30; CDR3nt: TGTGCCTGGAGTGTACCCTATCGGGGGTCCACAGATACGCAGTATTTT; CDR3aa: CAWSVPYRGSTDTQYF
d_gene: -; j_gene: TRBJ1-5; abundance: -; v_gene: TRBV10-3; CDR3nt: TGTGCCACAATGACAGATAATCAGCCCCAGCATTTT; CDR3aa: CATMTDNQPQHF
d_gene: -; j_gene: TRBJ1-5; abundance: -; v_gene: TRBV19; CDR3nt: TGTGCCAGTACCTGGTCACACTATAGCAATCAGCCCCAGCATTTT; CDR3aa: CASTWSHYSNQPQHF
d_gene: TRBD2; j_gene: TRBJ2-2; abundance: -; v_gene: TRBV27; CDR3nt: TGTGCCAGCAGTTTACGCTTCCCGGGACTAGCCGCCGGGGAGCTGTTTTTT; CDR3aa: CASSLRFPGLAAGELFF
d_gene: -; j_gene: TRBJ1-3; abundance: -; v_gene: TRBV7-2; CDR3nt: TGTGCCAGCAGCCTACAGGGTACTGGAAACACCATATATTTT; CDR3aa: CASSLQGTGNTIYF
d_gene: -; j_gene: TRBJ1-2; abundance: -; v_gene: TRBV19; CDR3nt: TGTGCCAGTAGTATCGGGGGGGGATATGGCTACACCTTC; CDR3aa: CASSIGGGYGYTF
d_gene: -; j_gene: TRBJ2-1; abundance: few; v_gene: TRBV28; CDR3nt: TGTGCCAGCACCACCTTCGGGGAAGGGTGGCAGTTCTTC; CDR3aa: CASTTFGEGWQFF
d_gene: -; j_gene: TRBJ1-2; abundance: -; v_gene: TRBV9; CDR3nt: TGTGCCAGCAGCTCCGGCGGGGGCTGGTATGGCTACACCTTC; CDR3aa: CASSSGGGWYGYTF
d_gene: -; j_gene: TRBJ2-3; abundance: once; v_gene: TRBV7-9; CDR3nt: TGTGCCAGCAGCTCTCTTGGGGCTGGCGCGCAGTATTTT; CDR3aa: CASSSLGAGAQYF
d_gene: -; j_gene: TRBJ1-1; abundance: -; v_gene: TRBV19; CDR3nt: TGTGCCAGTGCCGAGTGGACTGAAGCTTTCTTT; CDR3aa: CASAEWTEAFF
d_gene: -; j_gene: TRBJ2-5; abundance: -; v_gene: TRBV9; CDR3nt: TGTGCCAGCAGCGTAGGAGGGGGACCCCCTGGAGAGACCCAGTACTTC; CDR3aa: CASSVGGGPPGETQYF
d_gene: -; j_gene: TRBJ2-2; abundance: -; v_gene: TRBV6-4; CDR3nt: TGTGCCAGCAGTGTTGGCGGGGTGAACACCGGGGAGCTGTTTTTT; CDR3aa: CASSVGGVNTGELFF
d_gene: TRBD2; j_gene: TRBJ2-1; abundance: -; v_gene: TRBV7-3; CDR3nt: TGTGCCAGCAGCCTTCCGATAGCGGGAGGGCTTAATGAGCAGTTCTTC; CDR3aa: CASSLPIAGGLNEQFF
d_gene: -; j_gene: TRBJ2-7; abundance: -; v_gene: TRBV5-4; CDR3nt: TGTGCCAGCAGCTTGCGCGAGAGCTACGAGCAGTACTTC; CDR3aa: CASSLRESYEQYF
d_gene: TRBD2; j_gene: TRBJ2-3; abundance: -; v_gene: TRBV5-8; CDR3nt: TGTGCCAGCAGCTCCTCGCTAGCGGGGGGATCCACAGATACGCAGTATTTT; CDR3aa: CASSSSLAGGSTDTQYF
d_gene: -; j_gene: TRBJ2-7; abundance: -; v_gene: TRBV12-5; CDR3nt: TGTGCTAGTGGTTTGGAGGACTCCCCCTACGAGCAGTACTTC; CDR3aa: CASGLEDSPYEQYF
d_gene: -; j_gene: TRBJ2-5; abundance: -; v_gene: TRBV24-1; CDR3nt: TGTGCCACCAGCAATTCCCAGGGGCGAGGAGAGACCCAGTACTTC; CDR3aa: CATSNSQGRGETQYF
d_gene: TRBD1; j_gene: TRBJ2-2; abundance: -; v_gene: TRBV4-3; CDR3nt: TGCGCCAGCAGCCAAGAAGGGGGGACAGGGCCCGGGGAGCTGTTTTTT; CDR3aa: CASSQEGGTGPGELFF
d_gene: TRBD1; j_gene: TRBJ2-5; abundance: -; v_gene: TRBV19; CDR3nt: TGTGCCAGTAGTATCCAGACAGGGAGAGAGACCCAGTACTTC; CDR3aa: CASSIQTGRETQYF
d_gene: TRBD1; j_gene: TRBJ1-6; abundance: -; v_gene: TRBV10-3; CDR3nt: TGTGCCATCTCGGGACAGCTGGTGGGTTCACCCCTCCACTTT; CDR3aa: CAISGQLVGSPLHF
d_gene: -; j_gene: TRBJ1-6; abundance: once; v_gene: TRBV10-3; CDR3nt: TGTGCCATCAGCACTTCGATCGGTCGAAATTCACCCCTCCACTTT; CDR3aa: CAISTSIGRNSPLHF
d_gene: TRBD1; j_gene: TRBJ2-3; abundance: once; v_gene: TRBV19; CDR3nt: TGTGCCAGTAGCAGGGTCCGACAGGGGACTGATACGCAGTATTTT; CDR3aa: CASSRVRQGTDTQYF
d_gene: TRBD2; j_gene: TRBJ2-1; abundance: -; v_gene: TRBV18; CDR3nt: TGTGCCAGCTCAGTTGGAGGGACTAGCGCCAACAATGAGCAGTTCTTC; CDR3aa: CASSVGGTSANNEQFF
d_gene: TRBD2; j_gene: TRBJ2-1; abundance: -; v_gene: TRBV7-2; CDR3nt: TGTGCCAGCAGCTCGACCGGGACTAACTCCTACAATGAGCAGTTCTTC; CDR3aa: CASSSTGTNSYNEQFF
d_gene: -; j_gene: TRBJ1-1; abundance: -; v_gene: TRBV27; CDR3nt: TGTGCCAGCAGTTTATGGTTTGGGGACTCAAGGGGGAACACTGAAGCTTTCTTT; CDR3aa: CASSLWFGDSRGNTEAFF
d_gene: -; j_gene: TRBJ2-1; abundance: -; v_gene: TRBV7-9; CDR3nt: TGTGCCACTCCGGCCTACAATGAGCAGTTCTTC; CDR3aa: CATPAYNEQFF
d_gene: -; j_gene: TRBJ1-3; abundance: few; v_gene: TRBV12-3/TRBV12-4; CDR3nt: TGTGCCAGCAGTTCAGGCTCTGGAAACACCATATATTTT; CDR3aa: CASSSGSGNTIYF
d_gene: TRBD1; j_gene: TRBJ1-2; abundance: few; v_gene: TRBV7-2; CDR3nt: TGTGCCAGCAGCCTATTCAGGGGGACAGGGAACGGCTACACCTTC; CDR3aa: CASSLFRGTGNGYTF
d_gene: -; j_gene: TRBJ2-7; abundance: -; v_gene: TRBV28; CDR3nt: TGTGCCAGCAGTTTCGCGGGACCCCGGGGCTACGAGCAGTACTTC; CDR3aa: CASSFAGPRGYEQYF
d_gene: -; j_gene: TRBJ2-5; abundance: -; v_gene: TRBV7-2; CDR3nt: TGTGCCAGCAGCTTAGTGCGGGGCCCACAAGAGACCCAGTACTTC; CDR3aa: CASSLVRGPQETQYF
d_gene: -; j_gene: TRBJ2-7; abundance: -; v_gene: TRBV7-3; CDR3nt: TGTGCCAGCAGCTTAACCCGGGCAGGGGGGAACTACGAGCAGTACTTC; CDR3aa: CASSLTRAGGNYEQYF
d_gene: -; j_gene: TRBJ2-7; abundance: -; v_gene: TRBV9; CDR3nt: TGTGCCAGCAGCGTAGCATCCAGCTCCTACGAGCAGTACTTC; CDR3aa: CASSVASSSYEQYF
d_gene: -; j_gene: TRBJ2-1; abundance: -; v_gene: TRBV7-2; CDR3nt: TGTGCCAGCAGCATTGGGGACGGGAGCCATGAGCAGTTCTTC; CDR3aa: CASSIGDGSHEQFF
d_gene: -; j_gene: TRBJ1-2; abundance: -; v_gene: TRBV11-2; CDR3nt: TGTGCCAGCAGCTCGGGGGGTTACTATGGCTACACCTTC; CDR3aa: CASSSGGYYGYTF
d_gene: -; j_gene: TRBJ2-2; abundance: -; v_gene: TRBV5-5; CDR3nt: TGTGCCAGCAGCCTCACTAGGTCGAACACCGGGGAGCTGTTTTTT; CDR3aa: CASSLTRSNTGELFF
d_gene: -; j_gene: TRBJ1-5; abundance: -; v_gene: TRBV4-3; CDR3nt: TGCGCCAGCAGCCAAGACAGGGTACAGCCCCAGCATTTT; CDR3aa: CASSQDRVQPQHF
d_gene: -; j_gene: TRBJ1-6; abundance: -; v_gene: TRBV30; CDR3nt: TGTGCCTGGAGTCGGAGGGCCTCCTATAATTCACCCCTCCACTTT; CDR3aa: CAWSRRASYNSPLHF
d_gene: TRBD2; j_gene: TRBJ2-5; abundance: -; v_gene: TRBV4-2; CDR3nt: TGTGCCAGCAGCCAAGCGGCGGGAGGGGAGACCCAGTACTTC; CDR3aa: CASSQAAGGETQYF
d_gene: TRBD2; j_gene: TRBJ2-1; abundance: -; v_gene: TRBV19; CDR3nt: TGTGCCAGTAGTGCAATCACTAGCGGGAGTGACAATGAGCAGTTCTTC; CDR3aa: CASSAITSGSDNEQFF
d_gene: TRBD2; j_gene: TRBJ2-1; abundance: once; v_gene: TRBV7-2; CDR3nt: TGTGCCAGCAGCTTGACTAGCGGGGGGGCCCTGGGTGAGCAGTTCTTC; CDR3aa: CASSLTSGGALGEQFF
d_gene: -; j_gene: TRBJ2-2; abundance: -; v_gene: TRBV20-1; CDR3nt: TGCAGTGCTAGTGAACAGGGGAACACCGGGGAGCTGTTTTTT; CDR3aa: CSASEQGNTGELFF